This record looks at one T cell receptor beta chain sequence and its context. Its target antigen remains unknown. Within one base of it there is no much larger clone, and no base qualities were kept. The immunoSEQ Assay, a bias-controlled multiplex PCR, was used to amplify TCRbeta CDR3 regions from genomic DNA. The authors' pipeline ran thus. The number of nucleated cells in each sample was estimated from the amplification of reference gene primers within the assay. To quantify the absolute abundance of each unique TCRbeta CDR3 rearrangement, sequence reads were collapsed and filtered. For each sample, productive Simpson clonality was calculated by taking the square root of Simpson's diversity index across productive rearrangements. This immuneACCESS table, as held by TCRdb, lists in-frame sequences with V and J called but not all clones. Of the missing ones, under half trace to an unresolved V gene in checked studies; the others have no known cause. V, J and clone size are taken as reported in that table, and D and trimming were inferred from the DNA itself. Counted in this sample were 140,000 to 150,000 clones; 60% to 85% of them appeared once. Together, the top ten hold about 9% of the sample.

Whole blood was collected in K2EDTA tubes by collaborating institutions according to the institutions' own protocols. For TCRbeta analysis, collaborators shipped samples in one of three forms: frozen whole blood, isolated PBMCs, or DNA extracted from either of those sample types. The data stem from a study of blood T cell repertoires in COVID-19 (dated by TCRdb to 2020 to 2021). Regarding the research as a whole: Samples from collaborators originated in the United States, Italy and Spain and spanned both the acute and convalescent phases of COVID-19. Sample metadata almost always included a de-identified subject ID, COVID-19 status, age in years and sex. The samples were drawn from the first 160 participants of the ongoing ImmuneRACE study and from about 1,200 subjects provided by 6 global collaborators. Where available, HLA class I and class II types were taken from metadata supplied by the sample provider and were not determined by assay-based typing. The prospective study material was composed of cDNA or gDNA derived from T cells, B-cell-depleted T cells, or PBMCs. A freely available public database, intended as a resource for researchers studying the immune response to SARS-CoV-2, is where the repertoires were released. Deeply sampled blood TCRbeta repertoires from subjects exposed to, actively infected with, or recovered from COVID-19 were included in the dataset. General findings and caveats noted by the study authors: How much clinical and demographic metadata was included differed by source and by participant, and the metadata was provided uncurated.

Source material: peripheral blood. The clonotype originates from a man aged 50 to 59 with active or convalescent COVID-19.

The nucleotide sequence reads TGTGCCAGTAGTATAGGACACGAAGCTAACTATGGCTACACCTTC. Its coded protein is CASSIGHEANYGYTF. Recombination joined TRBV19 with TRBJ1-2, with no confident D gene call. V is cut by 1 base and J by 0 bases, and the space between the germline ends is 9 bases. The germline V gene (reference sequence) provides CDR1 LNHDA and CDR2 SQIVND. Reading from cysteine to phenylalanine, the CDR3 counts 15 amino acids. Only the CDR3 DNA stays, 45 bases, in frame from base 1.